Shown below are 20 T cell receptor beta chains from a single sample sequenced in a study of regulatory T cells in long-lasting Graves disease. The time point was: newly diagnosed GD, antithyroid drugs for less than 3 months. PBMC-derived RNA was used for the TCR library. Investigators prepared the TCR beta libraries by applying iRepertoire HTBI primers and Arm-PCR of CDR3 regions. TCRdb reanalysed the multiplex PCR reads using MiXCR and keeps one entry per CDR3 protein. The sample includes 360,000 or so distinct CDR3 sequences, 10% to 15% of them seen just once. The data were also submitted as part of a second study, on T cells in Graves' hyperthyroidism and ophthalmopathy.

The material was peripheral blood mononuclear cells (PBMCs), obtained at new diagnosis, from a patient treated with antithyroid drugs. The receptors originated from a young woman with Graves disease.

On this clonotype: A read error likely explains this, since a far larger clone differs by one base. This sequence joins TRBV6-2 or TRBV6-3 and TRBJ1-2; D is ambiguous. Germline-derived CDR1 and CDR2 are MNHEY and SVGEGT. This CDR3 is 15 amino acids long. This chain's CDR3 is CTSSEATSHFYGYTF. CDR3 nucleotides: TGTACCAGCAGTGAAGCCACGTCCCATTTCTATGGCTACACCTTC.

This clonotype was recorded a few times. The CDR3 bases are TGCAGAGCAATATACGAAACAGGGGACTATGGCTACACCTTC. It yields the protein CRAIYETGDYGYTF. The chain combines TRBV20-1 with TRBJ1-2, with TRBD1 matching 7 bases. CDR3 size: 14 residues. CDR1 DFQATT and CDR2 SNEGSKA come from the germline V gene (reference sequence).

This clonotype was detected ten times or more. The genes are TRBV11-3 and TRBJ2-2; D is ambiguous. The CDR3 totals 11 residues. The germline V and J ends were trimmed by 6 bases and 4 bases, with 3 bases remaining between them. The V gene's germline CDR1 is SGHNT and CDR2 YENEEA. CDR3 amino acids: CASSSTGELFF. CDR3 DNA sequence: TGTGCCAGCAGTTCCACCGGGGAGCTGTTTTTT.

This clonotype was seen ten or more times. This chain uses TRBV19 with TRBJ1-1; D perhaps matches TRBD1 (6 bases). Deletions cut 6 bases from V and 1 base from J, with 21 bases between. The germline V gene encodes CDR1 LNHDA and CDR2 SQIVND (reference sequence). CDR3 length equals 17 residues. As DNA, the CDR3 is TGTGCCAGTAGGACCTTTACGACGGGACACCAGAACACTGAAGCTTTCTTT. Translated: CASRTFTTGHQNTEAFF.

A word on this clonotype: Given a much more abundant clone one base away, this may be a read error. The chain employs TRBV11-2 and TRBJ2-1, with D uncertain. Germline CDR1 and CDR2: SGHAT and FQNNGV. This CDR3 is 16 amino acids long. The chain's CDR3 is CASSRTLTSSYNERFF. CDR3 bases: TGTGCCAGCAGCCGCACCCTCACCAGCTCCTACAATGAGCGGTTCTTC.

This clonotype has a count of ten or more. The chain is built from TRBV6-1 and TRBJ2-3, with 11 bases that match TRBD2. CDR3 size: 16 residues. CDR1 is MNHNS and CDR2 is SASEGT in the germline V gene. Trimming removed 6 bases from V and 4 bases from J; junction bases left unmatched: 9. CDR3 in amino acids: CASSEETSGASDTQYF. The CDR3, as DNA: TGTGCCAGCAGCGAGGAGACTAGCGGGGCCTCAGATACGCAGTATTTT.

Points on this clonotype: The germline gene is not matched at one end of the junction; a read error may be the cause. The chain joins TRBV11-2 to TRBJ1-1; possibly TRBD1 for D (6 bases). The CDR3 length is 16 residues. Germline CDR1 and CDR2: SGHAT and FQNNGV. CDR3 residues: CASSQDFGGWNTEAFF. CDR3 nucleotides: TGCGCCAGCAGCCAAGATTTCGGGGGCTGGAACACTGAAGCTTTCTTT.

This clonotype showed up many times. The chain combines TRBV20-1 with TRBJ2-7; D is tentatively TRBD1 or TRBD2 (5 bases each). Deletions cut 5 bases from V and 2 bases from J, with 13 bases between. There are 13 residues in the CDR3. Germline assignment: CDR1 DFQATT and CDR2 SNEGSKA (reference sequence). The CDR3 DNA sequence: TGCAGTGCTTTCCGGGACGGAACCTACGAGCAGTACTTC. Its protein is CSAFRDGTYEQYF.

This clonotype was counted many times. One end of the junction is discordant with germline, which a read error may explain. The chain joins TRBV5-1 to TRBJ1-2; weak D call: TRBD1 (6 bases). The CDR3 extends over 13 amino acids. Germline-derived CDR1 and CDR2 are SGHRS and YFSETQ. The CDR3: CASSLGQFYGYTF. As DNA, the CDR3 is TGTGCCAGCAGCCTAGGACAGTTCTATGGCTACACCTTC.

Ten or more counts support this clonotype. For the CDR3, the DNA is TGCGCCAGCAGCCAAGACATAGTCAATGAGCAGTTCTTC. It specifies CASSQDIVNEQFF. The V call is TRBV5-1, the J call TRBJ2-1; D uncertain. The CDR3 has 13 amino acids. Germline lookup yields CDR1 SGHRS and CDR2 YFSETQ. Between the trimmed V and J ends, which lost 4 bases and 6 bases, there was a span of 11 bases. Supplemented by reference TRBV5-1 and TRBJ2-1, the full variable domain reads KAGVTQTPRYLIKTRGQQVTLSCSPISGHRSVSWYQQTPGQGLQFLFEYFSETQRNKGNFPGRFSGRQFSNSRSEMNVSTLELGDSALYLCASSQDIVNEQFFGPGTRLTVL.

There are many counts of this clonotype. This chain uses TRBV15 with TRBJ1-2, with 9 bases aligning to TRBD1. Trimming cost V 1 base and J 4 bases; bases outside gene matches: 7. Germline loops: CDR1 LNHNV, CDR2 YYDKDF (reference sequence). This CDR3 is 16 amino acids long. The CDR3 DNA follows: TGTGCCACCAGCAGAGGGGGACAGGGAAACATCTATGGCTACACCTTC. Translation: CATSRGGQGNIYGYTF.

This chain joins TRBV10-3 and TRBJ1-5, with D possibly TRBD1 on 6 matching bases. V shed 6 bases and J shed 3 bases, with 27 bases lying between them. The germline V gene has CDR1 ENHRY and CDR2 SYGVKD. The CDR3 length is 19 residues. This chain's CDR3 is CAISPHGTLARGDNQPQHF. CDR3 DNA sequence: TGTGCCATCAGCCCGCACGGGACATTGGCCCGGGGGGACAATCAGCCCCAGCATTTT.

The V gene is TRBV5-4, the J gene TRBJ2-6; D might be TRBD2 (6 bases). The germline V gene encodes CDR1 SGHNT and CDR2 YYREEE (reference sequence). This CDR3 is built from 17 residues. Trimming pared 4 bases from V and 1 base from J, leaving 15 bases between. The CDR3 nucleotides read TGTGCCAGCAGCACTCCCCTGGCGGGGTCTGGGGCCAACGTCCTGACTTTC. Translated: CASSTPLAGSGANVLTF.

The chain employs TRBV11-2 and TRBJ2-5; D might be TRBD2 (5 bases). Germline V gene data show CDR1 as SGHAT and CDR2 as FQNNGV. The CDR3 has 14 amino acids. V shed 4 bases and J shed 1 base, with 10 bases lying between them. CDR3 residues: CASSSPGVQETQYF. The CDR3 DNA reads TGTGCCAGCAGCTCCCCCGGGGTCCAAGAGACCCAGTACTTC. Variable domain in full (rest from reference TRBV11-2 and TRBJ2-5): EAGVAQSPRYKIIEKRQSVAFWCNPISGHATLYWYQQILGQGPKLLIQFQNNGVVDDSQLPKDRFSAERLKGVDSTLKIQPAKLEDSAVYLCASSSPGVQETQYFGPGTRLLVL.

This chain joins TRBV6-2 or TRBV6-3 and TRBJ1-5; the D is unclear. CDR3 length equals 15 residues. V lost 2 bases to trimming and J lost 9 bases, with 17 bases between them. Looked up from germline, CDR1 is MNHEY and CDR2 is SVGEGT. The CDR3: CASSYPPEGAGPQHF. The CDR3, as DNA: TGTGCCAGCAGTTACCCCCCTGAGGGCGCTGGGCCCCAGCATTTT.

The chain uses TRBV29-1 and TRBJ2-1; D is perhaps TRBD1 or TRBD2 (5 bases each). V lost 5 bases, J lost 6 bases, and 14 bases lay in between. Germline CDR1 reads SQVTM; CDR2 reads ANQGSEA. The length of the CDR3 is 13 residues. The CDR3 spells CSVLVGTTNEQFF. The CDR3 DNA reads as TGCAGCGTTTTAGTCGGGACCACCAATGAGCAGTTCTTC.

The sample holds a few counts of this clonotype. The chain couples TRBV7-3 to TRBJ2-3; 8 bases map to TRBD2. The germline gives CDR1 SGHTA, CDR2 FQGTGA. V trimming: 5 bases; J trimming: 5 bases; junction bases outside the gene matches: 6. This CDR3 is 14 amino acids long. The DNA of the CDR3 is TGTGCCAGCAGCCCCCGGGGGGGACAAGATACGCAGTATTTT. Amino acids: CASSPRGGQDTQYF.

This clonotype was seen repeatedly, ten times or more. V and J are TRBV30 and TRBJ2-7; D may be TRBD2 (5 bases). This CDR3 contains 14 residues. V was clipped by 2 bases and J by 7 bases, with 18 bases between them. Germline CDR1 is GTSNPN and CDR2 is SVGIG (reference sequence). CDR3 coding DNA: TGTGCCTGGAGTTTGTGGCTAGCTGTTAGTGAGCAGTACTTC. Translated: CAWSLWLAVSEQYF. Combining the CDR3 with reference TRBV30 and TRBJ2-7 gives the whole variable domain SQTIHQWPATLVQPVGSPLSLECTVEGTSNPNLYWYRQAAGRGLQLLFYSVGIGQISSEVPQNLSASRPQDRQFILSSKKLLLSDSGFYLCAWSLWLAVSEQYFGPGTRLTVT.

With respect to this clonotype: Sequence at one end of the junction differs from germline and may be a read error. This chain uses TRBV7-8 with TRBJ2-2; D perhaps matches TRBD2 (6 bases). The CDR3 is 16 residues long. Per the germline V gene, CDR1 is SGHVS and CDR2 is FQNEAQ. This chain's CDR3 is CASSLAERLGTGGLFF. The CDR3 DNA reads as TGTGCCAGCAGCTTAGCCGAGCGGCTAGGCACCGGGGGGCTGTTTTTT.

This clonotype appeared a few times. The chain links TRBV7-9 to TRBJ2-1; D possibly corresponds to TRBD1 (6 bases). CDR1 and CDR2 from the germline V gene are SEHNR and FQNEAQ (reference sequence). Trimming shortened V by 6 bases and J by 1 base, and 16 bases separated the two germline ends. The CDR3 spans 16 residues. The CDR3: CASRLNRAPSYNEQFF. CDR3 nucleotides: TGTGCCAGCAGGTTAAACAGGGCTCCTTCCTACAATGAGCAGTTCTTC.